These T cell receptor beta chains were read from a single sample in a study of T-cell reconstitution after alpha-beta-depleted transplantation in children. A single record per CDR3 protein comes from TCRdb applying MiXCR to the PCR reads. The sample holds about 640,000 distinct CDR3 sequences, 10% to 15% seen once. The material sequenced was PBMCs, mostly from graft donor cells, taken 360 days after TCRalphabeta/CD19-depleted stem cell transplant. These receptor sequences come from a male patient between 10 and 17 years old who had a stem cell transplant for acute myeloid leukemia, so the T cells may come from the graft donor. Each CDR3 is given with its conserved first and last residue. D genes are given only for firm matches. A row's size may be missing; if present it is once, few, many or a size class.

TRBJ2-7 NA TRBV27 NA CASSLFSGARFVEQYF TGTGCCAGCAGTTTATTCTCGGGGGCCCGTTTTGTCGAGCAGTACTTC
TRBJ2-2 NA TRBV12-3/TRBV12-4 NA CASSPKGDECTGELFF TGTGCCAGCAGTCCCAAGGGGGACGAGTGCACCGGGGAGCTGTTTTTT
TRBJ2-3 NA TRBV7-2 TRBD2 CASSLALGLAVNTQYF TGTGCCAGCAGCTTAGCGTTGGGACTAGCGGTGAATACGCAGTATTTT
TRBJ2-1 NA TRBV10-2 NA CASSGVGLPHNEQFF TGCGCCAGCAGCGGGGTAGGACTACCCCACAATGAGCAGTTCTTC
TRBJ1-1 once TRBV5-1 NA CASSLAGREAEAFF TGCGCCAGCAGCTTGGCTGGCAGGGAGGCTGAAGCTTTCTTT
TRBJ2-3 many TRBV20-1 TRBD1 CSARVRDRGPDTQYF TGCAGTGCTAGGGTCCGAGACAGGGGCCCAGATACGCAGTATTTT
TRBJ2-7 few TRBV6-2/TRBV6-3 TRBD2 CASSPILAGAPSMAYEQYF TGTGCCAGCAGTCCGATACTAGCGGGAGCCCCCTCGATGGCCTACGAGCAGTACTTC
TRBJ2-6 NA TRBV6-5 NA CASSHDWTERSGANVLTF TGTGCCAGCAGTCACGATTGGACAGAACGATCTGGGGCCAACGTCCTGACTTTC
TRBJ2-2 once TRBV24-1 TRBD1 CATSGKGARHFNTGELFF TGTGCCACCAGTGGAAAGGGGGCCCGACACTTTAACACCGGGGAGCTGTTTTTT
TRBJ2-7 NA TRBV4-2 NA CASQGEQYF TGTGCCTCCCAGGGGGAGCAGTACTTC
TRBJ2-7 many TRBV5-5 NA CASSSPPSDEQYF TGTGCCAGCAGCAGCCCCCCTTCTGACGAGCAGTACTTC
TRBJ2-5 many TRBV10-3 NA CAIGPQETQYF TGTGCCATCGGGCCGCAAGAGACCCAGTACTTC
TRBJ1-1 many TRBV12-3/TRBV12-4 TRBD1 CASSPPTGGVTEAFF TGTGCCAGCAGTCCACCCACAGGGGGAGTTACTGAAGCTTTCTTT
TRBJ2-1 NA TRBV7-2 NA CASSSWGIKVEQFF TGTGCCAGCAGCTCCTGGGGTATTAAAGTTGAGCAGTTCTTC
TRBJ2-4 few TRBV28 NA CASSLGTELAKNIQYF TGTGCCAGCAGTCTGGGGACGGAGCTAGCCAAAAACATTCAGTACTTC
TRBJ2-1 NA TRBV7-3 NA CASSPGKASKQFF TGTGCCAGCAGCCCAGGGAAAGCGTCAAAGCAGTTCTTC
TRBJ2-1 few TRBV12-3/TRBV12-4 TRBD2 CAGSGSSYNEQFF TGTGCCGGTAGCGGGAGCTCCTACAATGAGCAGTTCTTC
TRBJ2-1 few TRBV14 TRBD2 CASSPHLAGGYNEQFF TGTGCCAGCAGCCCTCATTTGGCGGGAGGCTACAATGAGCAGTTCTTC
TRBJ2-7 few TRBV28 NA CASSSPAPSYEQYF TGTGCCAGCAGTTCCCCAGCCCCTTCCTACGAGCAGTACTTC
TRBJ1-3 NA TRBV28 NA CASSEQGNTIYF TGTGCCAGCAGTGAACAGGGAAACACCATATATTTT
TRBJ1-5 many TRBV29-1 NA CSVGWENQPQHF TGCAGCGTTGGGTGGGAAAATCAGCCCCAGCATTTT
TRBJ2-7 NA TRBV30 NA CAWSRQGTTVEQYF TGTGCCTGGAGTAGACAAGGAACTACGGTAGAGCAGTACTTC
TRBJ2-7 once TRBV5-1 TRBD1 CASSLLAGTGEYEQYF TGCGCCAGCAGTCTTCTGGCCGGGACAGGGGAGTACGAGCAGTACTTC
TRBJ1-1 NA TRBV28 NA CASSFGGTVAFF TGTGCCAGCAGTTTCGGGGGTACAGTAGCTTTCTTT
TRBJ1-6 NA TRBV7-3 NA CASSTTGNYNSPLHF TGTGCCAGCAGCACAACAGGGAATTATAATTCACCCCTCCACTTT
TRBJ1-3 few TRBV6-5 TRBD1 CASSFPDRSSGNTIYF TGTGCCAGCAGTTTCCCGGACAGGTCCTCTGGAAACACCATATATTTT
TRBJ2-7 few TRBV20-1 NA CSARRNEQYF TGCAGTGCTAGAAGGAACGAGCAGTACTTC
TRBJ2-1 NA TRBV4-2 NA CASSQEGLERYNEQFF TGTGCCAGCAGCCAAGAAGGGTTAGAAAGGTACAATGAGCAGTTCTTC
TRBJ2-1 NA TRBV7-7 NA CASSLGKGNEQFF TGTGCTAGCAGCTTAGGGAAGGGCAATGAGCAGTTCTTC
TRBJ1-1 few TRBV7-6 NA CASSLRFGGGTEAFF TGTGCCAGCAGCTTAAGATTCGGGGGGGGCACTGAAGCTTTCTTT
TRBJ2-3 NA TRBV29-1 TRBD2 CSVTGLAGRTDTQYF TGCAGCGTAACTGGACTAGCGGGACGCACAGATACGCAGTATTTT
TRBJ2-3 few TRBV28 TRBD2 CASSGWTSGRALGTDTQYF TGTGCCAGCAGTGGGTGGACTAGCGGGAGGGCCCTGGGCACAGATACGCAGTATTTT
TRBJ2-4 many TRBV29-1 NA CSVAPGQGLLAKNIQYF TGCAGCGTTGCCCCGGGGCAGGGTCTACTAGCCAAAAACATTCAGTACTTC
TRBJ2-7 many TRBV5-1 TRBD1 CASSFGTGFYEQYF TGCGCCAGCAGCTTTGGGACAGGGTTCTACGAGCAGTACTTC
TRBJ2-1 NA TRBV2 TRBD2 CASSELLLAGENNEQFF TGTGCCAGCAGTGAACTTCTACTAGCGGGAGAAAATAATGAGCAGTTCTTC
TRBJ2-7 few TRBV28 NA CASRDANPNEQYF TGTGCCAGCAGGGACGCCAATCCCAACGAGCAGTACTTC
TRBJ2-7 NA TRBV4-3 TRBD1 CASSQEGTGGLEQYF TGCGCCAGCAGCCAAGAAGGGACAGGGGGCCTCGAGCAGTACTTC